Here is one T cell receptor (beta chain) with its context. A second about 6 to 12 cycle PCR used barcoded and J-beta primers. The template-switch adaptor was a 5' adaptor with 12 random nucleotides. It tagged each cDNA molecule. TCRdb re-called the 5' RACE reads through MiXCR, storing one row per CDR3 protein. The table has about 670,000 distinct CDR3 sequences, 52% seen once. The data derive from a study of blood T cells in healthy people across ages. Turning to the study itself: The template switching approach captured approximately one barcoded beta molecule for every two T cells.

The CDR3 has 16 amino acids. V lost 2 bases and J lost 4; bases outside the gene matches: 9. The germline V gene has CDR1 SGDLS and CDR2 YYNGEE. The TCR comes from a woman older than 75 in good health. The chain uses TRBV9 and TRBJ2-3; 8 bases line up with TRBD2. The sequenced material came from blood. The CDR3 coding sequence is TGTGCCAGCAGCGTGAGCCGGGGGGGCCGGCCAGATACGCAGTATTTT. This encodes CASSVSRGGRPDTQYF. Drawing the rest from reference TRBV9 and TRBJ2-3, the complete variable domain is DSGVTQTPKHLITATGQRVTLRCSPRSGDLSVYWYQQSLDQGLQFLIQYYNGEERAKGNILERFSAQQFPDLHSELNLSSLELGDSALYFCASSVSRGGRPDTQYFGPGTRLTVL.